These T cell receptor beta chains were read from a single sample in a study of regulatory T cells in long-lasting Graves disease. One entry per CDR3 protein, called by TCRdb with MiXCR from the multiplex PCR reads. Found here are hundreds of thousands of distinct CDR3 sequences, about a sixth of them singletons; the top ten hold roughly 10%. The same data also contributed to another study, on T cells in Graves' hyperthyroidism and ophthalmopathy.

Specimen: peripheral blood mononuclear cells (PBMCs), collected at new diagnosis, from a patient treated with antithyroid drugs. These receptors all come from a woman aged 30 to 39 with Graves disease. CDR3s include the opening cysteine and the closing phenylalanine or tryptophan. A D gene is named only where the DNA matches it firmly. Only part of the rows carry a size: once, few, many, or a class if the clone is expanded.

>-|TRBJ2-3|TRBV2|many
CASSEASGRRRDTQYF
TGTGCCAGCAGTGAAGCGAGTGGGAGGCGCCGAGATACGCAGTATTTT
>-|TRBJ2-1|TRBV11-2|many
CASSLGEQFF
TGTGCCAGCAGCTTAGGTGAGCAGTTCTTC
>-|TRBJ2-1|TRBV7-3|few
CASSSQGREQFF
TGTGCCAGCAGCTCACAGGGTCGGGAGCAGTTCTTC
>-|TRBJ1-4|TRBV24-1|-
CATGGGTNGKLFF
TGTGCCACCGGCGGGGGTACTAATGGAAAACTGTTTTTT
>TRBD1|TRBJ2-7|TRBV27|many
CASGPRGLYEQYF
TGTGCCAGCGGGCCCAGGGGGCTCTACGAGCAGTACTTC
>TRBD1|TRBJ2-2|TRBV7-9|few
CASSTGQGSGELFF
TGTGCCAGCAGCACGGGACAGGGGTCCGGGGAGCTGTTTTTT
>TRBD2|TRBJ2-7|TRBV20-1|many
CSASPAGDVDEQYF
TGCAGTGCTAGTCCAGCGGGAGATGTAGACGAGCAGTACTTC
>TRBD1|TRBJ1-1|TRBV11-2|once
CASSLTGQRSAFF
TGTGCCAGCAGCTTAACGGGACAGCGTAGCGCTTTCTTT
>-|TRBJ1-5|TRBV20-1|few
CSARLGGNQPQHF
TGCAGTGCGAGACTAGGGGGCAATCAGCCCCAGCATTTT
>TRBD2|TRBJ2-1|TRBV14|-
CASSLLPAGEQFF
TGTGCCAGCAGCCTCCTCCCAGCGGGAGAGCAGTTCTTC
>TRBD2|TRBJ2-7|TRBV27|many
CASSFRGGAGEQYF
TGTGCCAGCAGTTTCCGGGGAGGGGCGGGGGAGCAGTACTTC
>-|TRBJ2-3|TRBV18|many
CASSPPLISGADTQYF
TGTGCCAGCTCACCACCCCTAATATCCGGGGCAGATACGCAGTATTTT
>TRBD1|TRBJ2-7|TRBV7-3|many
CASSKDRGEQYF
TGTGCCAGCAGCAAAGACAGGGGCGAGCAGTACTTC
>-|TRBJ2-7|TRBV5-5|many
CASSLTPSYEQYF
TGTGCCAGCAGCTTGACCCCTTCCTACGAGCAGTACTTC